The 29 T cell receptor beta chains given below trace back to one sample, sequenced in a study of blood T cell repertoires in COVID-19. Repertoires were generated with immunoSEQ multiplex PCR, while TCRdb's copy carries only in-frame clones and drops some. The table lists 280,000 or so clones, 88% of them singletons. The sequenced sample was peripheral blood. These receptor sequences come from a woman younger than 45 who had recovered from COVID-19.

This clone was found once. In nucleotides, the CDR3 is TGTGCCAGCAGCCTAGGAAGCTATGGCTACACCTTC. Translating it yields CASSLGSYGYTF. The rearrangement uses TRBV28 and TRBJ1-2; the D is unclear. The V and J ends lost 6 bases and 4 bases respectively, with 9 bases between them. The CDR3 has 12 residues. Germline V gene lookup returns CDR1 MDHEN and CDR2 SYDVKM.

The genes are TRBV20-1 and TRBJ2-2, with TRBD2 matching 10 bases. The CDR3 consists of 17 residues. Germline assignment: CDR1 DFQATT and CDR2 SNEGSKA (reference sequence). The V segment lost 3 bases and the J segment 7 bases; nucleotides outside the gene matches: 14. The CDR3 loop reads CSASSPGSGGTLGELFF. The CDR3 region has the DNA TGCAGTGCTAGTTCTCCAGGTAGCGGGGGGACCCTCGGGGAGCTGTTTTTT.

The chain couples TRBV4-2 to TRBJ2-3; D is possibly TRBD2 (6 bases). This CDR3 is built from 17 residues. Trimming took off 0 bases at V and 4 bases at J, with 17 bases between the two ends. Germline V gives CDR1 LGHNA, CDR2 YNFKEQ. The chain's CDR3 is CASSQDGTPQSADTQYF. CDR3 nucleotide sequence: TGTGCCAGCAGCCAAGATGGGACTCCCCAGAGCGCAGATACGCAGTATTTT.

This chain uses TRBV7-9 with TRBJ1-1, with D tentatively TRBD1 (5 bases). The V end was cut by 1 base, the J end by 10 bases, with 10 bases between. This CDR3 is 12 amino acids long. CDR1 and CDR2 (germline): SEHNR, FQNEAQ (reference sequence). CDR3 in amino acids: CASSLGDSSAFF. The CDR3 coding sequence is TGTGCCAGCAGCTTAGGAGACAGCTCAGCTTTCTTT.

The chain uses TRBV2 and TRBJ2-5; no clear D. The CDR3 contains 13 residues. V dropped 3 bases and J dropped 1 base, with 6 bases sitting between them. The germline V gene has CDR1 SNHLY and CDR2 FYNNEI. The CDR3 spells CASSDNGQETQYF. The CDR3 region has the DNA TGTGCCAGCAGTGATAACGGCCAAGAGACCCAGTACTTC.

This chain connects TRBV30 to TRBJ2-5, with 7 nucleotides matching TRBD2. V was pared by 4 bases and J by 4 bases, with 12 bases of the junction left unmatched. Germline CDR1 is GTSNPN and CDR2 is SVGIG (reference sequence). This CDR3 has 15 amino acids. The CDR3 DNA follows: TGTGCCTGGACTCCCCTGGGGGGGGGAGGAGAGACCCAGTACTTC. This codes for CAWTPLGGGGETQYF.

The CDR3 protein is CASSPRTGPNYEQYF. DNA of the CDR3: TGTGCCAGCAGCCCCCGGACAGGGCCCAACTACGAGCAGTACTTC. The chain is built from TRBV7-2 and TRBJ2-7, with TRBD1 matching 8 bases. Germline V gene lookup returns CDR1 SGHTA and CDR2 FQGNSA. V lost 5 bases, J lost 3 bases, and 9 bases stayed unmatched. The CDR3 sequence is 15 residues long.

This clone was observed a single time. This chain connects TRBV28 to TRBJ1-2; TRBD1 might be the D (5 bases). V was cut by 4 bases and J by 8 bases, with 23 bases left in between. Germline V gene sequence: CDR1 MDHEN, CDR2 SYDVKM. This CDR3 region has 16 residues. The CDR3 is CASSSRTPFGLGGYTF. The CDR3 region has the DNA TGTGCCAGCAGTTCTCGGACACCATTTGGGTTGGGGGGCTACACCTTC.

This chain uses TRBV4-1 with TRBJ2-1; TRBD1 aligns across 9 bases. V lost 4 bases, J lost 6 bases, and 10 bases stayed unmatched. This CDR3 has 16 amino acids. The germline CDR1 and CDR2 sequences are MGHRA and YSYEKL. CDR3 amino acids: CASSRIQGAGTNEQFF. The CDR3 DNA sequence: TGCGCCAGCAGCCGAATACAGGGGGCAGGTACCAATGAGCAGTTCTTC.

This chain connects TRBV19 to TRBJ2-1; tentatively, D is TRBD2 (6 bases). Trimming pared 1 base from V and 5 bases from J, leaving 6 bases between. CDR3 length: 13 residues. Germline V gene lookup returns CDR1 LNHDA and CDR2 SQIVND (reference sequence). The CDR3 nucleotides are TGTGCCAGTAGTATAGGGACTAACAATGAGCAGTTCTTC. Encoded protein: CASSIGTNNEQFF.

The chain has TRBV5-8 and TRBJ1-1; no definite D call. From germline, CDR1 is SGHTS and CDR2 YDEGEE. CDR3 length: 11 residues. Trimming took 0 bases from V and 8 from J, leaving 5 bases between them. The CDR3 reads CASSLVKEAFF. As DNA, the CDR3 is TGTGCCAGCAGCTTGGTTAAAGAAGCTTTCTTT.

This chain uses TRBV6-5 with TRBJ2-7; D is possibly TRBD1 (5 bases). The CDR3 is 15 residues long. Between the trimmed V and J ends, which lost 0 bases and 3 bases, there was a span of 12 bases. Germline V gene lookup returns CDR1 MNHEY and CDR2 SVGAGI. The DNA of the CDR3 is TGTGCCAGCAGTTACTCCGTAGGGGCTTACTACGAGCAGTACTTC. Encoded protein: CASSYSVGAYYEQYF.

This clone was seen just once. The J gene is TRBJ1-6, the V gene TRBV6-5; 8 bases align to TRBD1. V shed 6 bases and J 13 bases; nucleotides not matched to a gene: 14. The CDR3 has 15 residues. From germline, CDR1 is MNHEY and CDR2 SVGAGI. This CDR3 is CASRTKGQAARPLHF. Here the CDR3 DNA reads TGTGCCAGCAGAACCAAGGGACAGGCGGCTAGGCCCCTCCACTTT.

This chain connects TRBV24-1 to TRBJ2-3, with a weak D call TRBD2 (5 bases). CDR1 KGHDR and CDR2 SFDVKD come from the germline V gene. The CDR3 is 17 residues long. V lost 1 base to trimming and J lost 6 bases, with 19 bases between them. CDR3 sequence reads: CATSDFLAPGTLDTQYF. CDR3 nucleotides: TGTGCCACCAGTGATTTCCTGGCGCCGGGAACCTTGGATACGCAGTATTTT.

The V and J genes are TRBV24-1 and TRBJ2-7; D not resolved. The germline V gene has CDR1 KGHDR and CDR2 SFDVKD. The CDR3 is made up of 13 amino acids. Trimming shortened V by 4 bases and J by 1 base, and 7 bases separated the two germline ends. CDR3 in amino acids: CATSDSSSYEQYF. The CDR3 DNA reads TGTGCCACCAGTGACTCCTCTTCCTACGAGCAGTACTTC.

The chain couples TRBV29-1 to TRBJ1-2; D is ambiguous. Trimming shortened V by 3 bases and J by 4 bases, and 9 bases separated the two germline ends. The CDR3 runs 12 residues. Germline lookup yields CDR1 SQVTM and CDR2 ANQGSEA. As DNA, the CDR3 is TGCAGCGTTGAGAAGGGAGCCTATGGCTACACCTTC. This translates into CSVEKGAYGYTF.

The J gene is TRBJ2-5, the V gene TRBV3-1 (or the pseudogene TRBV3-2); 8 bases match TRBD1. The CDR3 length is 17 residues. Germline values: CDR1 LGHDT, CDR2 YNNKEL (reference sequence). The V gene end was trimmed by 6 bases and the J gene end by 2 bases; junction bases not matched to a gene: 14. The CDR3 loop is CASSPLSGGTFQETQYF. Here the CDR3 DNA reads TGTGCCAGCAGTCCACTATCAGGGGGCACCTTTCAAGAGACCCAGTACTTC.

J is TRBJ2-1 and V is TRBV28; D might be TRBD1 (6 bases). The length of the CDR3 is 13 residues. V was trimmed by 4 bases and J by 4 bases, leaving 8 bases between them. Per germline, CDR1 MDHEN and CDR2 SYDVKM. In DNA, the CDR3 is TGTGCCAGCAGTTGGGGACAATACAATGAGCAGTTCTTC. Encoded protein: CASSWGQYNEQFF.

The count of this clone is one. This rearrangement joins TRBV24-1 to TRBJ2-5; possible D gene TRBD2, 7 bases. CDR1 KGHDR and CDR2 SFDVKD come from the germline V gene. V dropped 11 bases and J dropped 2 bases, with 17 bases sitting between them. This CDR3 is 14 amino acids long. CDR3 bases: TGTGCCATCTCCGGCGCGGGGGCTCAAGAGACCCAGTACTTC. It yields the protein CAISGAGAQETQYF.

The CDR3: CASSLGRQAEQYF. DNA of the CDR3: TGTGCCAGCAGCTTAGGCCGACAGGCCGAGCAGTACTTC. The chain recombines TRBV13 with TRBJ2-7, with a tentative D call TRBD1 (6 bases). V was trimmed by 0 bases and J by 6 bases, leaving 9 bases between them. CDR1 and CDR2 from the germline V gene are PRHDT and FYEKMQ (reference sequence). The CDR3 runs 13 residues.

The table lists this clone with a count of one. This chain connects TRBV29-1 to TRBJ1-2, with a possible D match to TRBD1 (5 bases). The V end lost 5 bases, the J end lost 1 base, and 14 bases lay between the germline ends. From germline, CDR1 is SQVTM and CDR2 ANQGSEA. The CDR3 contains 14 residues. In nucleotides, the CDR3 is TGCAGCGTTTCAGACAGTGCCTTTAACTATGGCTACACCTTC. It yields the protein CSVSDSAFNYGYTF.

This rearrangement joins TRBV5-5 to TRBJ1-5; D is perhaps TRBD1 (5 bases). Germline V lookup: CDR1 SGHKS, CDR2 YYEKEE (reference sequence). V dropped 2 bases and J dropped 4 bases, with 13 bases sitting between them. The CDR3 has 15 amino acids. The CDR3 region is CASSLWMGGNQPQHF. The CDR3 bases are TGTGCCAGCAGCTTATGGATGGGGGGAAATCAGCCCCAGCATTTT.

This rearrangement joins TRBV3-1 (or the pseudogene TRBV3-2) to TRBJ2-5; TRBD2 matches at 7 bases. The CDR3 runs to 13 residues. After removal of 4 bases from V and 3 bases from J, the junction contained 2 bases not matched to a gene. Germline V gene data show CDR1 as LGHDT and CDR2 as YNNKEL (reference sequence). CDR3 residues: CASSPSGEETQYF. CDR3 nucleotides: TGTGCCAGCAGCCCAAGCGGGGAAGAGACCCAGTACTTC.

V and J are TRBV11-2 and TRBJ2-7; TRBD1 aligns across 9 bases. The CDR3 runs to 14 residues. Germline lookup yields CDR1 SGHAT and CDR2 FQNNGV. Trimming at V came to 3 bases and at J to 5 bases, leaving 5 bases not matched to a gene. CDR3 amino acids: CASSLGQGRNEQYF. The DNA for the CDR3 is TGTGCCAGCAGCTTGGGACAGGGTCGGAACGAGCAGTACTTC.

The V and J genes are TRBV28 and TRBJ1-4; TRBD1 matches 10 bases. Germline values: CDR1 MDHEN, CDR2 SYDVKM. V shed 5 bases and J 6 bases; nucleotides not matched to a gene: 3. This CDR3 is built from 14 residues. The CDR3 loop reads CASSDRGPYEKLFF. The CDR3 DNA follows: TGTGCCAGCAGTGACAGGGGGCCTTATGAAAAACTGTTTTTT.

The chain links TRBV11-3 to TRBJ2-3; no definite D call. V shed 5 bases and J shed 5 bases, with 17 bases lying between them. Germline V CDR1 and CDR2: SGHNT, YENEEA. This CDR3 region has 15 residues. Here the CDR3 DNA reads TGTGCCAGCAGCACCGGAACCGGGTGGATAGATACGCAGTATTTT. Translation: CASSTGTGWIDTQYF.

The CDR3 loop is CASSVGTSGVWDTQYF. The CDR3 nucleotides read TGTGCCAGCAGCGTAGGGACTAGCGGGGTATGGGATACGCAGTATTTT. V usage is TRBV9 and J usage is TRBJ2-3; TRBD2 agrees at 12 bases. This CDR3 comprises 16 residues. CDR1 and CDR2 (germline): SGDLS, YYNGEE. V was pared by 0 bases and J by 6 bases, with 5 bases of the junction left unmatched.

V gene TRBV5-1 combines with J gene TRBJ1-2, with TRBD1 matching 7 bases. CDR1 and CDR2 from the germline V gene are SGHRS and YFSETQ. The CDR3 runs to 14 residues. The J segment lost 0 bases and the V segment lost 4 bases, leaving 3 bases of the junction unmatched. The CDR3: CASSVGTANYGYTF. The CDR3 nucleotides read TGCGCCAGCAGCGTAGGGACAGCTAACTATGGCTACACCTTC.

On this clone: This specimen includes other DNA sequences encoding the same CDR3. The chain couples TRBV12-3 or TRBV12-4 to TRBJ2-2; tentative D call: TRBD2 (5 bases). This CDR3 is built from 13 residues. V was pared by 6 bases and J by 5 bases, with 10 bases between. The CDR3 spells CASRPSGTGELFF. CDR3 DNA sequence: TGTGCCAGCAGACCGTCGGGGACCGGGGAGCTGTTTTTT.